The clone carrying this TCR beta chain was picked up one time. What it binds is unknown. Original handling: In the immunoSEQ data, sequences were junction-only and lacked quality scores, so filtering differed. The protocol was immunoSEQ multiplex PCR, while the TCRdb copy is restricted to in-frame clones and leaves out a portion. V and J calls and clone size are as listed in that table; D and trimming were resolved from the DNA. This sample yields 1.4 million to 1.5 million clones, of which around 97% are seen a single time; roughly 1.2% belongs to the top ten. This record comes from a study of shared clonotypes between healthy human individuals. Broader study findings: Few donors limited the genetic and exposure-history diversity represented. Rarefaction exposed incomplete sorted-subset sequencing despite large depth. Among the subsets, naive ones generally showed larger estimated richness than memory ones.

Trimming took off 0 bases at V and 2 bases at J, with 10 bases between the two ends. Germline-derived CDR1 and CDR2 are MNHEY and SVGAGI. The CDR3 totals 15 residues. This sequence was found in a man aged 30-40 years in good health. The chain joins TRBV6-5 to TRBJ1-2; D unresolved. Specimen: naive CD4+ T cells sorted from blood. Specified subset: CD45RA+ positively selected. The CDR3 protein is CASSYSLARNYGYTF. As DNA, the CDR3 is TGTGCCAGCAGTTACTCATTGGCTAGAAACTATGGCTACACCTTC.